Reported below is one T cell receptor (beta chain). The sample originates from a study of cytomegalovirus exposure and HLA in healthy donors. Unrecorded immune exposures were likely, despite nominal health at sampling. The PCR had 60 Vbeta and 13 Jbeta primers. Repertoires were generated with immunoSEQ multiplex PCR, while TCRdb's copy carries only in-frame clones and drops some. The table shows 150,000 to 200,000 clones, with roughly 87% occurring only once. V shed 5 bases and J shed 2 bases, with 13 bases lying between them. CDR1 and CDR2 (germline): SQVTM, ANQGSEA. CDR3 size: 13 residues. Sequenced material: PBMCs. The V gene is TRBV29-1, the J gene TRBJ2-7, with a weak D call TRBD1 (6 bases). This receptor was taken from a girl less than two years old in good health and CMV-seronegative. CDR3 residues: CSVSGVVAYEQYF. The CDR3, as DNA: TGCAGCGTTTCAGGGGTGGTCGCCTACGAGCAGTACTTC.